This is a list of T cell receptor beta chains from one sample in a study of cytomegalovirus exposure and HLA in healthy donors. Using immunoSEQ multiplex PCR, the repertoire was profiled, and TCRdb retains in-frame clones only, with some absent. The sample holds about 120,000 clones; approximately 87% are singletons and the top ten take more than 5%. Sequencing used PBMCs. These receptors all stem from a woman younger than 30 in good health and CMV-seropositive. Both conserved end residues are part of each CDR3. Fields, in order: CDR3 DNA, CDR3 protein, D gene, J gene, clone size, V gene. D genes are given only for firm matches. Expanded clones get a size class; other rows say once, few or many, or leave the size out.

CDR3nt: TGTGCCAGCAGCCCCGACAATGGCTACACCTTC
CDR3aa: CASSPDNGYTF
d_gene: .
j_gene: TRBJ1-2
abundance: .
v_gene: TRBV28

CDR3nt: TGTGCCACCCGGTACAGGAACTCCTACGAGCAGTACTTC
CDR3aa: CATRYRNSYEQYF
d_gene: .
j_gene: TRBJ2-7
abundance: .
v_gene: TRBV15

CDR3nt: TGTGCCAGCAGCTTTGGCAGGCTCCCAGAGACCCAGTACTTC
CDR3aa: CASSFGRLPETQYF
d_gene: .
j_gene: TRBJ2-5
abundance: .
v_gene: TRBV7-8

CDR3nt: TGTGCCAGCAGTGAAGGGGGGGGCGCTTCTTTCTTT
CDR3aa: CASSEGGGASFF
d_gene: .
j_gene: TRBJ1-1
abundance: .
v_gene: TRBV6-1

CDR3nt: TGTGCCAGCAGCGTCAGGTGGGAGGGCCTGAATGAGCAGTTCTTC
CDR3aa: CASSVRWEGLNEQFF
d_gene: TRBD2
j_gene: TRBJ2-1
abundance: .
v_gene: TRBV9

CDR3nt: TGCGCCAGTTCGCAGGGTGTTGATACGCAGTATTTT
CDR3aa: CASSQGVDTQYF
d_gene: .
j_gene: TRBJ2-3
abundance: .
v_gene: TRBV10-2

CDR3nt: TGTGCCAGCAGTGGCAGGGGTCAATACAATGAGCAGTTCTTC
CDR3aa: CASSGRGQYNEQFF
d_gene: .
j_gene: TRBJ2-1
abundance: .
v_gene: TRBV2

CDR3nt: TGTGCCAGCAGCAAAAGCCGGGACAGGATTTACGAGCAGTACTTC
CDR3aa: CASSKSRDRIYEQYF
d_gene: .
j_gene: TRBJ2-7
abundance: .
v_gene: TRBV21-1

CDR3nt: TGTGCCAGCAGCCCCGAGGGCACCCGGGCCGGGGAGCTGTTTTTT
CDR3aa: CASSPEGTRAGELFF
d_gene: .
j_gene: TRBJ2-2
abundance: once
v_gene: TRBV5-4

CDR3nt: TGCGCCAGCAGCTTGGTCCCGGGATCTTACGAGCAGTACTTC
CDR3aa: CASSLVPGSYEQYF
d_gene: .
j_gene: TRBJ2-7
abundance: .
v_gene: TRBV5-1

CDR3nt: TGTGCCAGTAGTGGAAGCGGGAGGGCCGGTTTCTTTACCACAGATACGCAGTATTTT
CDR3aa: CASSGSGRAGFFTTDTQYF
d_gene: TRBD2
j_gene: TRBJ2-3
abundance: .
v_gene: TRBV19

CDR3nt: TGTGCCAGCAGCTTATGGGGGGGCCTCGAACCCTCTGGGGCCAACGTCCTGACTTTC
CDR3aa: CASSLWGGLEPSGANVLTF
d_gene: .
j_gene: TRBJ2-6
abundance: .
v_gene: TRBV7-2

CDR3nt: TGCAGCGTCGACTCCGGGACACTCTATGGCTACACCTTC
CDR3aa: CSVDSGTLYGYTF
d_gene: .
j_gene: TRBJ1-2
abundance: .
v_gene: TRBV29-1

CDR3nt: TGTGCCAGTAGTATTGCGGGCAACCCAGGGGGTAATGGCTACACCTTC
CDR3aa: CASSIAGNPGGNGYTF
d_gene: TRBD1
j_gene: TRBJ1-2
abundance: once
v_gene: TRBV19

CDR3nt: TGTGCCACCAGCAGAGGGGAGGGACGATCTAATGAAAAACTGTTTTTT
CDR3aa: CATSRGEGRSNEKLFF
d_gene: .
j_gene: TRBJ1-4
abundance: once
v_gene: TRBV15

CDR3nt: TGTGCCTGGGATACAGGGTATGCGCGCAATCAGCCCCAGCATTTT
CDR3aa: CAWDTGYARNQPQHF
d_gene: .
j_gene: TRBJ1-5
abundance: .
v_gene: TRBV30

CDR3nt: TGTGCCAGCAGCCCGGGGGGACTAGCGGGAGAGACCCAGTACTTC
CDR3aa: CASSPGGLAGETQYF
d_gene: TRBD2
j_gene: TRBJ2-5
abundance: .
v_gene: TRBV11-3

CDR3nt: TGCGCCAGCACCCCATACGGGACAGGAGGTTATGGCTACACCTTC
CDR3aa: CASTPYGTGGYGYTF
d_gene: TRBD1
j_gene: TRBJ1-2
abundance: .
v_gene: TRBV5-1

CDR3nt: TGTGCCAGCAGTCCTCCCTACAATGAGCAGTTCTTC
CDR3aa: CASSPPYNEQFF
d_gene: .
j_gene: TRBJ2-1
abundance: .
v_gene: TRBV28

CDR3nt: TGCGCCAGCAGCCCCATGGCCCAGGCCCTCTACGAGCAGTACTTC
CDR3aa: CASSPMAQALYEQYF
d_gene: .
j_gene: TRBJ2-7
abundance: .
v_gene: TRBV4-1

CDR3nt: TGCGCCAGCACCAGGGGGTTAGCGAACAATGAGCAGTTCTTC
CDR3aa: CASTRGLANNEQFF
d_gene: TRBD1
j_gene: TRBJ2-1
abundance: .
v_gene: TRBV4-1

CDR3nt: TGTGCCAGCAGTTTAAAAATTGAGAAACTGTTTTTT
CDR3aa: CASSLKIEKLFF
d_gene: .
j_gene: TRBJ1-4
abundance: .
v_gene: TRBV28

CDR3nt: TGTGCCAGCAGTTACTCCACAATCACTGAAGCTTTCTTT
CDR3aa: CASSYSTITEAFF
d_gene: .
j_gene: TRBJ1-1
abundance: .
v_gene: TRBV6-5

CDR3nt: TGTGCCAGCAGGGGAGGGAGCTCCTACGAGCAGTACTTC
CDR3aa: CASRGGSSYEQYF
d_gene: TRBD2
j_gene: TRBJ2-7
abundance: once
v_gene: TRBV2

CDR3nt: TGTGCCAGCTCAACAACATACAATGAGCAGTTCTTC
CDR3aa: CASSTTYNEQFF
d_gene: .
j_gene: TRBJ2-1
abundance: once
v_gene: TRBV18

CDR3nt: TGCGCCAGCACCTGGGAAGGGGGATATGGCTACACCTTC
CDR3aa: CASTWEGGYGYTF
d_gene: .
j_gene: TRBJ1-2
abundance: .
v_gene: TRBV5-1

CDR3nt: TGTGCCAGCAGCTTGCGAGGAATGAACACTGAAGCTTTCTTT
CDR3aa: CASSLRGMNTEAFF
d_gene: .
j_gene: TRBJ1-1
abundance: few
v_gene: TRBV5-6

CDR3nt: TGTGCCAGCAGCGAAGCAGGGGGCGGAACTGAAGCTTTCTTT
CDR3aa: CASSEAGGGTEAFF
d_gene: TRBD1
j_gene: TRBJ1-1
abundance: .
v_gene: TRBV2

CDR3nt: TGTGCCAGCTCACCAGAGAGGGCTAGCGGCTACAATGAGCAGTTCTTC
CDR3aa: CASSPERASGYNEQFF
d_gene: TRBD2
j_gene: TRBJ2-1
abundance: .
v_gene: TRBV18

CDR3nt: TGTGCCAGTAGTATTGACAGTCGCACAGATACGCAGTATTTT
CDR3aa: CASSIDSRTDTQYF
d_gene: .
j_gene: TRBJ2-3
abundance: .
v_gene: TRBV19

CDR3nt: TGTGCCTGGAGCGCAGGGTATCGCGAAAAACTGTTTTTT
CDR3aa: CAWSAGYREKLFF
d_gene: .
j_gene: TRBJ1-4
abundance: once
v_gene: TRBV30

CDR3nt: TGCGCCAGCAGCCGCCCGGAGCGGGGGAGCCAAGAGACCCAGTACTTC
CDR3aa: CASSRPERGSQETQYF
d_gene: TRBD2
j_gene: TRBJ2-5
abundance: .
v_gene: TRBV5-1

CDR3nt: TGTGCCAGCAGTGAGAAGCCGGGAGATTTGGGAAACACCATATATTTT
CDR3aa: CASSEKPGDLGNTIYF
d_gene: .
j_gene: TRBJ1-3
abundance: .
v_gene: TRBV6-1

CDR3nt: TGCGCCAGCAGCCAAGTGTTCCCCCGGGGGGCCCAATACGAGCAGTACTTC
CDR3aa: CASSQVFPRGAQYEQYF
d_gene: .
j_gene: TRBJ2-7
abundance: .
v_gene: TRBV4-1

CDR3nt: TGTGCCAGCAGCGTAGCTGGGAGGGACACAGATACGCAGTATTTT
CDR3aa: CASSVAGRDTDTQYF
d_gene: TRBD2
j_gene: TRBJ2-3
abundance: .
v_gene: TRBV9

CDR3nt: TGTGCCAGCAGCGAACGACAGGGACGAGAGTTCTTC
CDR3aa: CASSERQGREFF
d_gene: TRBD1
j_gene: TRBJ2-1
abundance: .
v_gene: TRBV7-2

CDR3nt: TGCGCCAGCAGCCAAGAGTTTCTAGCGGGGGTTGAGGGTGAGCAGTTCTTC
CDR3aa: CASSQEFLAGVEGEQFF
d_gene: TRBD2
j_gene: TRBJ2-1
abundance: .
v_gene: TRBV4-1

CDR3nt: TGTGCCAGCTCATCTCTCACCGGACAGGGGGCTAATTCGGCTGAAGCTTTCTTT
CDR3aa: CASSSLTGQGANSAEAFF
d_gene: TRBD1
j_gene: TRBJ1-1
abundance: .
v_gene: TRBV18

CDR3nt: TGTGCCAGCAGCTTCATCTATGGCTACACCTTC
CDR3aa: CASSFIYGYTF
d_gene: .
j_gene: TRBJ1-2
abundance: .
v_gene: TRBV7-9

CDR3nt: TGCAGCGTTGAAGAAAACAGGGCCAGCACCGGGCAGTTCTTC
CDR3aa: CSVEENRASTGQFF
d_gene: .
j_gene: TRBJ2-1
abundance: .
v_gene: TRBV29-1

CDR3nt: TGTGCCAGCAGCCTCGGGACTAGCGGGAGCTCCTACGAGCAGTACTTC
CDR3aa: CASSLGTSGSSYEQYF
d_gene: TRBD2
j_gene: TRBJ2-7
abundance: .
v_gene: TRBV9

CDR3nt: TGTGCCAGCAGCCCATTTAGTGATGGCTACACCTTC
CDR3aa: CASSPFSDGYTF
d_gene: .
j_gene: TRBJ1-2
abundance: .
v_gene: TRBV7-2

CDR3nt: TGTGCCAGCAGCGCGCCCAGGGCGCCCTACGAGCAGTACTTC
CDR3aa: CASSAPRAPYEQYF
d_gene: .
j_gene: TRBJ2-7
abundance: .
v_gene: TRBV9

CDR3nt: TGTGCCAGCAGCCGATTGGGGGGGCCCAATCAGCCCCAGCATTTT
CDR3aa: CASSRLGGPNQPQHF
d_gene: .
j_gene: TRBJ1-5
abundance: .
v_gene: TRBV27

CDR3nt: TGCAGCGTCTCGTGGGGGGGACGGAAGGCCGGGGAGCTGTTTTTT
CDR3aa: CSVSWGGRKAGELFF
d_gene: TRBD2
j_gene: TRBJ2-2
abundance: .
v_gene: TRBV29-1

CDR3nt: TGTGCCAGCAGCCCAGGGGGTGCCGGGGGGGCTTACAATGAGCAGTTCTTC
CDR3aa: CASSPGGAGGAYNEQFF
d_gene: .
j_gene: TRBJ2-1
abundance: .
v_gene: TRBV11-2

CDR3nt: TGTGCCAGCAGCAGACAAGATGAGACCCAGTACTTC
CDR3aa: CASSRQDETQYF
d_gene: .
j_gene: TRBJ2-5
abundance: few
v_gene: TRBV7-2

CDR3nt: TGTGCCAGCTCACCGACAAGCGGGGACAGGGGTATCAACGAGCAGTACTTC
CDR3aa: CASSPTSGDRGINEQYF
d_gene: TRBD1
j_gene: TRBJ2-7
abundance: .
v_gene: TRBV18

CDR3nt: TGCGCCAGCAGCCACGGGGGACGGGACAGCTTTAATTCACCCCTCCACTTT
CDR3aa: CASSHGGRDSFNSPLHF
d_gene: TRBD1
j_gene: TRBJ1-6
abundance: .
v_gene: TRBV4-1

CDR3nt: TGTGCCAGCTCACCACGTGGCGCGGGAGATACGCAGTATTTT
CDR3aa: CASSPRGAGDTQYF
d_gene: .
j_gene: TRBJ2-3
abundance: many
v_gene: TRBV18

CDR3nt: TGTGCCACCAGGGGCGCCCGGACTGAAGCTTTCTTT
CDR3aa: CATRGARTEAFF
d_gene: .
j_gene: TRBJ1-1
abundance: .
v_gene: TRBV27

CDR3nt: TGTGCCAGCAGCCCCGGGACAGCCTCTTTTTGGGTGAACACTGAAGCTTTCTTT
CDR3aa: CASSPGTASFWVNTEAFF
d_gene: TRBD1
j_gene: TRBJ1-1
abundance: .
v_gene: TRBV7-8

CDR3nt: TGTGCCAGCAGCTCAGGACAGGGTACCGCTGAAGCTTTCTTT
CDR3aa: CASSSGQGTAEAFF
d_gene: TRBD1
j_gene: TRBJ1-1
abundance: once
v_gene: TRBV13

CDR3nt: TGCGCCAGCAGCCAAGCTAGCGGGGGCCCCACCGGGGAGCTGTTTTTT
CDR3aa: CASSQASGGPTGELFF
d_gene: TRBD2
j_gene: TRBJ2-2
abundance: few
v_gene: TRBV5-1